The 21 T cell receptor beta chains below come from one sample, sequenced in a study of blood T cell repertoires in COVID-19. Generated by immunoSEQ multiplex PCR, the TCRdb table keeps only in-frame clones and is missing some. This table holds 250,000 to 300,000 clones, around 89% found once. Sequenced: PBMCs or T cells enriched from blood (not recorded which). All receptors derive from a man aged 40-55 years who had recovered from COVID-19.

V usage is TRBV6-5 and J usage is TRBJ2-5; TRBD1 matches at 7 bases. Germline assignment: CDR1 MNHEY and CDR2 SVGAGI. V dropped 2 bases and J dropped 3; count of bases not matched to a gene: 6. There are 15 residues in the CDR3. The CDR3 DNA is TGTGCCAGCAGTTACGAGGGGGCGGTTGAAGAGACCCAGTACTTC. As protein: CASSYEGAVEETQYF.

This clone was counted between two and nine times. The chain is built from TRBV11-3 and TRBJ2-7, with D maybe TRBD2 (7 bases). The CDR3 totals 19 residues. Trimming cost V 0 bases and J 0 bases, with 21 bases left between them. Germline-derived CDR1 and CDR2 are SGHNT and YENEEA. CDR3 sequence reads: CASSLDRSWGGPTSYEQYF. The CDR3 DNA is TGTGCCAGCAGCTTAGATCGATCGTGGGGGGGGCCCACCTCCTACGAGCAGTACTTC.

The chain employs TRBV6-5 and TRBJ1-5; a possible D gene is TRBD1 (6 bases). The CDR3 is made up of 13 amino acids. Trimming cost V 5 bases and J 7 bases, with 12 bases left between them. Germline CDR1 is MNHEY and CDR2 is SVGAGI. CDR3 residues: CASSQGIEQPQHF. CDR3 coding DNA: TGTGCCAGCAGTCAGGGGATTGAACAGCCCCAGCATTTT.

V is TRBV19 and J is TRBJ1-3, with D perhaps TRBD1 (5 bases). The CDR3 contains 13 residues. Trimming took 4 bases from V and 2 from J, leaving 6 bases between them. CDR1 and CDR2 (germline): LNHDA, SQIVND (reference sequence). The CDR3 region has the DNA TGTGCCAGTAGTACGGGGGCTGGAAACACCATATATTTT. It translates to CASSTGAGNTIYF.

This chain links TRBV24-1 with TRBJ2-1; D not certain. The V gene's germline CDR1 is KGHDR and CDR2 SFDVKD. The length of the CDR3 is 16 residues. Trimming stripped 4 bases from V and 4 bases from J, with 16 bases between. CDR3 nucleotides: TGTGCCACCAGTGAACGAGACAAACTCTCGTACAATGAGCAGTTCTTC. Translation: CATSERDKLSYNEQFF.

This chain connects TRBV19 to TRBJ2-2; TRBD1 agrees at 8 bases. Germline CDR1 reads LNHDA; CDR2 reads SQIVND (reference sequence). CDR3 size: 16 residues. Trimming cost V 3 bases and J 7 bases; bases outside gene matches: 10. The CDR3 coding sequence is TGTGCCAGTAGTATTCTACCCGGACAGGGCGACGGGGAGCTGTTTTTT. It specifies CASSILPGQGDGELFF. Combining the CDR3 with reference TRBV19 and TRBJ2-2 gives the whole variable domain DGGITQSPKYLFRKEGQNVTLSCEQNLNHDAMYWYRQDPGQGLRLIYYSQIVNDFQKGDIAEGYSVSREKKESFPLTVTSAQKNPTAFYLCASSILPGQGDGELFFGEGSRLTVL.

V is TRBV27 and J is TRBJ2-7, with 9 bases matching TRBD1. With V trimmed by 6 bases and J by 1 base, 10 bases remained unmatched. The CDR3 sequence is 16 residues long. Germline V gene lookup returns CDR1 MNHEY and CDR2 SMNVEV (reference sequence). The CDR3 loop reads CASRASFGTGSYEQYF. For the CDR3, the DNA is TGTGCCAGCAGAGCTTCTTTCGGGACAGGGTCCTACGAGCAGTACTTC.

The sample holds one count of this clone. The V and J genes are TRBV5-1 and TRBJ2-3; D possibly corresponds to TRBD2 (6 bases). Per the germline V gene, CDR1 is SGHRS and CDR2 is YFSETQ. V shed 4 bases and J shed 2 bases, with 17 bases lying between them. The CDR3 contains 16 residues. The CDR3 DNA reads as TGCGCCAGCAGCCTAAAAAACGGACTATTCACAGATACGCAGTATTTT. It is translated as CASSLKNGLFTDTQYF.

CDR3 in DNA: TGTGCCAGCAGCAAACCCTGGGGGGTAGACAGGGGATACTATGGCTACACCTTC. It codes for CASSKPWGVDRGYYGYTF. The chain combines TRBV21-1 with TRBJ1-2; the tabulated D call, TRBD1, remains unverified against the DNA. TRBV21-1 is a pseudogene. The CDR3 totals 18 residues.

This clone occurred a few times. The chain has TRBV4-2 and TRBJ1-5, with a possible D match to TRBD1 (5 bases). This CDR3 has 16 amino acids. Germline V CDR1 and CDR2: LGHNA, YNFKEQ. Trimming removed 5 bases at V and 3 bases at J, with 17 bases between. CDR3 coding DNA: TGTGCCAGCAGCAATGCGGGACGGGGGAACAATCAGCCCCAGCATTTT. Amino acid sequence: CASSNAGRGNNQPQHF.

V usage is TRBV7-9 and J usage is TRBJ2-1, with D possibly being TRBD2 (6 bases). There are 16 residues in the CDR3. The germline V gene has CDR1 SEHNR and CDR2 FQNEAQ (reference sequence). V was cut by 6 bases and J by 1 base, with 16 bases left in between. The CDR3 loop is CASSLVGGYSYNEQFF. DNA of the CDR3: TGTGCCAGCAGTTTGGTGGGGGGTTATTCCTACAATGAGCAGTTCTTC.

The chain couples TRBV24-1 to TRBJ2-3, with TRBD1 matching over 7 bases. Germline trimming cut 7 bases from V and 0 bases from J; bases unmatched to any gene: 3. The CDR3 consists of 14 residues. Per the germline V gene, CDR1 is KGHDR and CDR2 is SFDVKD. Here the CDR3 DNA reads TGTGCCACCAGCTCACAGGGGAGCACAGATACGCAGTATTTT. Residues: CATSSQGSTDTQYF.

V usage is TRBV10-3 and J usage is TRBJ2-7; 10 nucleotides align to TRBD2. This CDR3 comprises 20 residues. In germline, CDR1 is ENHRY, CDR2 SYGVKD. Trimming removed 0 bases from V and 2 bases from J; junction bases left unmatched: 16. CDR3 sequence (DNA): TGTGCCATCAGTGAGTCTACGGCTAGCGGGAGTGGGAGGAGGGCCTACGAGCAGTACTTC. Translating gives CAISESTASGSGRRAYEQYF.

This chain connects TRBV4-1 to TRBJ2-7; TRBD2 aligns across 9 bases. This CDR3 contains 16 residues. Germline lookup yields CDR1 MGHRA and CDR2 YSYEKL. The V gene end was trimmed by 4 bases and the J gene end by 0 bases; junction bases not matched to a gene: 7. The CDR3, as DNA: TGCGCCAGCAGCCCACAAGCTAGCGGGAACTCCTACGAGCAGTACTTC. This translates into CASSPQASGNSYEQYF.

This chain links TRBV5-1 with TRBJ2-7; 8 bases agree with TRBD1. The CDR3 loop spans 15 amino acids. Germline-derived CDR1 and CDR2 are SGHRS and YFSETQ. Trimming removed 0 bases from V and 3 bases from J; junction bases left unmatched: 5. This CDR3 is CASSLGQGALYEQYF. CDR3 in DNA: TGCGCCAGCAGCTTGGGTCAGGGGGCACTCTACGAGCAGTACTTC.

DNA of the CDR3: TGTGCCAGCAGCTCTCATGGACTAGCGGGTGAGCAGTTCTTC. Translating gives CASSSHGLAGEQFF. The rearrangement uses TRBV7-3 and TRBJ2-1; TRBD2 agrees at 11 bases. In germline, CDR1 is SGHTA, CDR2 FQGTGA. Trimming cost V 4 bases and J 9 bases; bases outside gene matches: 5. This CDR3 region has 14 residues.

This chain links TRBV30 with TRBJ1-3; D remains ambiguous. The CDR3 is 16 amino acids. Germline CDR1 is GTSNPN and CDR2 is SVGIG (reference sequence). Trimming took off 3 bases at V and 0 bases at J, with 15 bases between the two ends. CDR3 bases: TGTGCCTGGAGCCTGGATACTACCAACTCTGGAAACACCATATATTTT. It yields the protein CAWSLDTTNSGNTIYF.

Comments on this clone: One junction end disagrees with the germline gene, perhaps due to a read error. This chain connects TRBV12-3 or TRBV12-4 to TRBJ1-4; D gene uncertain. The CDR3 has 11 residues. This CDR3 is CASSSHVSMMF. CDR3 nucleotides: TGTGCCAGCAGTTCGCATGTTAGTATGATGTTT.

This clone was seen more than once but under ten times. The genes are TRBV9 and TRBJ2-1; TRBD2 matches at 7 bases. There are 16 residues in the CDR3. Germline CDR1 and CDR2: SGDLS and YYNGEE. V was clipped by 0 bases and J by 4 bases; unmatched bases: 7. Here the CDR3 reads CASSVGGGRTYNEQFF. The CDR3 DNA follows: TGTGCCAGCAGCGTAGGGGGCGGGAGAACGTACAATGAGCAGTTCTTC.

CDR3 protein: CASSLRDRGGVGYTF. The CDR3 DNA is TGTGCCAGCAGCCTCCGGGACAGGGGAGGCGTTGGCTACACCTTC. The chain recombines TRBV7-9 with TRBJ1-2, with 10 bases fitting TRBD1. This CDR3 is 15 amino acids long. CDR1 and CDR2 (germline): SEHNR, FQNEAQ (reference sequence). The trim removed 5 bases at V and 7 bases at J, leaving 10 bases unmatched.

The genes are TRBV29-1 and TRBJ2-1; D gene uncertain. V was trimmed by 4 bases and J by 7 bases, leaving 11 bases between them. Germline CDR1 reads SQVTM; CDR2 reads ANQGSEA. This CDR3 comprises 12 residues. The CDR3 nucleotides are TGCAGCGTTGCGCACTCCCCAAATGAGCAGTTCTTC. Protein product: CSVAHSPNEQFF.